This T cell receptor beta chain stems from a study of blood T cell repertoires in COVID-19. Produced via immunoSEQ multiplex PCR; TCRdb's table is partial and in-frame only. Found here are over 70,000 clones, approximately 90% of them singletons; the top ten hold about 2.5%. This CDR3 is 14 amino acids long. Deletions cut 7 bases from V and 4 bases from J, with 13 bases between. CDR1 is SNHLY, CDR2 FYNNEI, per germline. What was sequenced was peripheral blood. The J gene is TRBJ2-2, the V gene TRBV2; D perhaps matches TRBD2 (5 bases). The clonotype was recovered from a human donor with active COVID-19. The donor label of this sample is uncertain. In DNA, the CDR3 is TGTGCCAGCAATAGCGTCTGGGGCACCGGGGAGCTGTTTTTT. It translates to CASNSVWGTGELFF.